This passage covers 27 T cell receptor beta chains from one sample sequenced in a study of blood T cell repertoires in COVID-19. TCRdb keeps only in-frame clones here, not all; method: immunoSEQ multiplex PCR. The top ten clones hold 1% to 1.2% of a sample with some 150,000 clones, 70% to 90% of them seen once. Sequencing was carried out using peripheral blood. These TCRs come from a middle-aged man with acute or convalescent COVID-19.

The gene calls are TRBV9 and TRBJ1-2; D gene ambiguous. Germline V gene data show CDR1 as SGDLS and CDR2 as YYNGEE. The CDR3 is 15 amino acids. Deletions cut 0 bases from V and 4 bases from J, with 13 bases between. CDR3 coding DNA: TGTGCCAGCAGCGTAGGATCGGGGAAAGTCTATGGCTACACCTTC. Protein product: CASSVGSGKVYGYTF.

This sequence joins TRBV5-4 and TRBJ1-1; tentatively, D is TRBD1 (6 bases). V shed 2 bases and J shed 7 bases, with 12 bases lying between them. The CDR3 consists of 13 residues. Germline-derived CDR1 and CDR2 are SGHNT and YYREEE (reference sequence). The CDR3: CASSFTGYNEAFF. As DNA, the CDR3 is TGTGCCAGCAGCTTTACAGGGTATAATGAAGCTTTCTTT. Using reference TRBV5-4 and TRBJ1-1 for the parts outside the CDR3, the full variable domain is ETGVTQSPTHLIKTRGQQVTLRCSSQSGHNTVSWYQQALGQGPQFIFQYYREEENGRGNFPPRFSGLQFPNYSSELNVNALELDDSALYLCASSFTGYNEAFFGQGTRLTVV.

The rearrangement uses TRBV28 and TRBJ1-1; TRBD1 matches at 12 bases. From germline, CDR1 is MDHEN and CDR2 SYDVKM. V shed 2 bases and J 11 bases; nucleotides not matched to a gene: 9. The CDR3 runs to 15 residues. CDR3 bases: TGTGCCAGCAGTTTAGCTAGGGGACAGGGGGCCGGTGCTTTCTTT. It is translated as CASSLARGQGAGAFF.

The chain combines TRBV28 with TRBJ2-3; a possible D gene is TRBD1 (6 bases). Per the germline V gene, CDR1 is MDHEN and CDR2 is SYDVKM. V lost 3 bases to trimming and J lost 2 bases, with 9 bases between them. The CDR3 contains 14 residues. The CDR3 coding sequence is TGTGCCAGCAGTTTGCCAGGGGACACAGATACGCAGTATTTT. Protein: CASSLPGDTDTQYF.

The chain is built from TRBV12-3 or TRBV12-4 and TRBJ1-5; the D is unclear. Between the trimmed V and J ends, which lost 6 bases and 6 bases, there was a span of 12 bases. The CDR3 spans 13 residues. This CDR3 is CASSSREGQPQHF. CDR3 bases: TGTGCCAGCAGCTCCCGAGAGGGTCAGCCCCAGCATTTT.

This chain connects TRBV12-3 or TRBV12-4 to TRBJ1-2, with 7 bases aligning to TRBD1. J was trimmed by 3 bases and V by 5 bases; bases with no gene match: 3. CDR3 length: 13 residues. The CDR3 nucleotides are TGTGCCAGCAGTCCGGGGACAGACTATGGCTACACCTTC. Amino acid sequence: CASSPGTDYGYTF.

The genes are TRBV4-1 and TRBJ2-3; the match to TRBD2 covers 9 bases. Germline values: CDR1 MGHRA, CDR2 YSYEKL. The CDR3 has 17 residues. J gave up 6 bases and V 1 base, and 11 bases lay outside the gene matches. CDR3 residues: CASSQGVGGGAADTQYF. Written as DNA, the CDR3 is TGCGCCAGCAGCCAAGGTGTCGGCGGGGGGGCAGCTGATACGCAGTATTTT.

The chain links TRBV29-1 to TRBJ1-2; D unresolved. Trimming took 6 bases from V and 1 from J, leaving 9 bases between them. The CDR3 has 12 amino acids. Germline CDR1 reads SQVTM; CDR2 reads ANQGSEA. The CDR3 region has the DNA TGCAGCGTCTTCACTTATAACTATGGCTACACCTTC. Amino acid sequence: CSVFTYNYGYTF.

The chain has TRBV10-3 and TRBJ1-6; 7 bases agree with TRBD1. The CDR3 length is 13 residues. The V gene's germline CDR1 is ENHRY and CDR2 SYGVKD. CDR3 in amino acids: CANSGQANSPLHF. Here the CDR3 DNA reads TGTGCTAATAGTGGACAGGCAAATTCACCCCTCCACTTT.

The rearrangement uses TRBV29-1 and TRBJ2-1; D is perhaps TRBD1 (5 bases). The CDR3 has 12 residues. V was cut by 4 bases and J by 3 bases, with 7 bases left in between. CDR1 SQVTM and CDR2 ANQGSEA come from the germline V gene. In nucleotides, the CDR3 is TGCAGCGTTGTCAGGGTCTACAATGAGCAGTTCTTC. Translating it yields CSVVRVYNEQFF.

This chain uses TRBV4-1 with TRBJ2-7; tentative D call: TRBD2 (6 bases). The CDR3 has 14 residues. Per the germline V gene, CDR1 is MGHRA and CDR2 is YSYEKL. The V gene lost 0 bases and the J gene lost 2 bases, with 8 bases spanning the gap. The CDR3 DNA is TGCGCCAGCAGCCAAGATAGCGGAGCCTACGAGCAGTACTTC. Its protein product is CASSQDSGAYEQYF.

Here the CDR3 DNA reads TGCGCCAGCAGCCGAACGACAGGGAGCCTAACCGTTGAAAAACTGTTTTTT. It codes for CASSRTTGSLTVEKLFF. The chain employs TRBV4-1 and TRBJ1-4, with 7 bases matching TRBD1. This CDR3 has 17 amino acids. The germline gives CDR1 MGHRA, CDR2 YSYEKL. V was clipped by 4 bases and J by 7 bases; unmatched bases: 15.

The chain links TRBV5-4 to TRBJ2-7, with D uncertain. This CDR3 has 12 residues. Germline-derived CDR1 and CDR2 are SGHNT and YYREEE (reference sequence). The ends were cut back, 1 base at V and 3 bases at J, with 5 bases in the middle. CDR3 sequence reads: CASSLPGYEQYF. As DNA, the CDR3 is TGTGCCAGCAGCTTGCCCGGCTACGAGCAGTACTTC.

The chain has TRBV6-2 or TRBV6-3 and TRBJ1-2; 9 nucleotides match TRBD1. The V segment lost 6 bases and the J segment 5 bases; nucleotides outside the gene matches: 4. Germline V CDR1 and CDR2: MNHEY, SVGEGT. The CDR3 is made up of 13 amino acids. The CDR3 sequence is CASSGTGTYGYTF. The CDR3 nucleotides read TGTGCCAGCAGCGGGACAGGGACGTATGGCTACACCTTC.

The CDR3 sequence: CASSPYALGTEKRGYTF. In nucleotides, the CDR3 is TGTGCCAGCTCACCATATGCCCTCGGGACAGAAAAACGTGGCTACACCTTC. The V and J genes are TRBV18 and TRBJ1-2; 7 nucleotides line up with TRBD1. J lost 7 bases, V lost 2 bases, and 16 bases had no gene match. The CDR3 runs to 17 residues. Germline V gene sequence: CDR1 KGHSH, CDR2 LQKENI. The variable domain in full, with the rest retrieved from reference TRBV18 and TRBJ1-2, is NAGVMQNPRHLVRRRGQEARLRCSPMKGHSHVYWYRQLPEEGLKFMVYLQKENIIDESGMPKERFSAEFPKEGPSILRIQQVVRGDSAAYFCASSPYALGTEKRGYTFGSGTRLTVV.

The J gene is TRBJ2-7, the V gene TRBV7-9; the match to TRBD1 covers 8 bases. This CDR3 spans 15 amino acids. Germline assignment: CDR1 SEHNR and CDR2 FQNEAQ (reference sequence). J was trimmed by 3 bases and V by 4 bases; bases with no gene match: 8. In DNA, the CDR3 is TGTGCCAGCAGCTCCCCGGAGACAGGGGACTACGAGCAGTACTTC. Its protein is CASSSPETGDYEQYF.

This sequence joins TRBV4-2 and TRBJ1-1, with D tentatively TRBD1 (6 bases). Germline V lookup: CDR1 LGHNA, CDR2 YNFKEQ. The CDR3 runs 15 residues. The germline V and J ends were trimmed by 5 bases and 4 bases, with 17 bases remaining between them. The CDR3 DNA is TGTGCCAGCAGCAGCCAAGCTGGGGGCGGCACTGAAGCTTTCTTT. This gives the protein CASSSQAGGGTEAFF.

This sequence joins TRBV28 and TRBJ1-5; D is unclear. The CDR3 is 14 residues long. V lost 3 bases to trimming and J lost 4 bases, with 10 bases between them. Looked up from germline, CDR1 is MDHEN and CDR2 is SYDVKM. CDR3: CASSFGRNNQPQHF. DNA for the CDR3: TGTGCCAGCAGTTTTGGCAGGAATAATCAGCCCCAGCATTTT. Looking up the rest from reference TRBV28 and TRBJ1-5 gives the full variable domain: DVKVTQSSRYLVKRTGEKVFLECVQDMDHENMFWYRQDPGLGLRLIYFSYDVKMKEKGDIPEGYSVSREKKERFSLILESASTNQTSMYLCASSFGRNNQPQHFGDGTRLSIL.

This chain uses TRBV11-2 with TRBJ2-3; 8 bases are a match to TRBD1. CDR3 length: 15 amino acids. CDR1 and CDR2 (germline): SGHAT, FQNNGV. The V and J ends lost 4 bases and 0 bases, in that order; junction bases with no gene match: 3. The CDR3 DNA follows: TGTGCCAGCAGCTCGGGACAGGTTAGCACAGATACGCAGTATTTT. Residues: CASSSGQVSTDTQYF.

This rearrangement joins TRBV28 to TRBJ2-7, with D tentatively TRBD1 (6 bases). There are 15 residues in the CDR3. V shed 5 bases and J shed 3 bases, with 17 bases lying between them. Germline CDR1 is MDHEN and CDR2 is SYDVKM. The CDR3 here is CASSTDGTTFYEQYF. CDR3 coding DNA: TGTGCCAGCAGTACCGACGGGACAACCTTCTACGAGCAGTACTTC.

The chain combines TRBV3-1 (or the pseudogene TRBV3-2) with TRBJ1-2; D is perhaps TRBD1 (5 bases). Germline CDR1 LGHDT, CDR2 YNNKEL (reference sequence). V was pared by 4 bases and J by 8 bases, with 11 bases between. This CDR3 comprises 12 residues. CDR3 coding DNA: TGTGCCAGCAGCCTGGGGGGGGGAGGCTACACCTTC. Translated, it gives CASSLGGGGYTF.

To note about this clone: Compared with germline, one end of the junction differs, possibly owing to a read error. The chain joins TRBV7-7 to TRBJ2-5, with 8 bases fitting TRBD2. The CDR3 runs to 15 residues. Germline loops: CDR1 SSHAT, CDR2 FNYEAQ (reference sequence). CDR3 sequence reads: CASSPSGGIQETQYF. In DNA form, the CDR3 reads TGTGCTAGCAGCCCAAGCGGGGGAATCCAAGAGACCCAGTACTTC.

V gene TRBV12-5 combines with J gene TRBJ1-2, with a possible D match to TRBD1 (6 bases). The CDR3 has 17 residues. Trimming left V 6 bases short and J 6 bases short, with 26 bases between. CDR1 and CDR2 from the germline V gene are LGHNT and FRNRAP. The CDR3 nucleotides are TGTGCTAGTGGGGCACGGGGGGCGGCCGATGCGCAGAATGGCTACACCTTC. It encodes CASGARGAADAQNGYTF. The entire variable domain, with the rest obtained from reference TRBV12-5 and TRBJ1-2, is as follows: DARVTQTPRHKVTEMGQEVTMRCQPILGHNTVFWYRQTMMQGLELLAYFRNRAPLDDSGMPKDRFSAEMPDATLATLKIQPSEPRDSAVYFCASGARGAADAQNGYTFGSGTRLTVV.

The CDR3 spells CASSTSQGSNQPQHF. CDR3 nucleotide sequence: TGTGCCAGCAGTACGTCCCAGGGGAGCAATCAGCCCCAGCATTTT. The rearrangement links TRBV28 to TRBJ1-5, with D perhaps matching TRBD1 (6 bases). Trimming took off 5 bases at V and 1 base at J, with 12 bases between the two ends. From germline, CDR1 is MDHEN and CDR2 SYDVKM. The CDR3 contains 15 residues.

The CDR3 is CASSVDDDIAPGTGELFF. DNA of the CDR3: TGTGCCAGCAGCGTAGATGATGACATAGCTCCGGGAACCGGGGAGCTGTTTTTT. The V call is TRBV9, the J call TRBJ2-2; tentative D call: TRBD2 (5 bases). Germline CDR1 reads SGDLS; CDR2 reads YYNGEE. V lost 0 bases and J lost 5, with 20 bases in between. This CDR3 comprises 18 residues.

V gene TRBV19 combines with J gene TRBJ1-3; no clear D. With 3 bases removed from V and 3 bases from J, the gap between germline ends came to 12 bases. The CDR3 covers 15 residues. The V gene's germline CDR1 is LNHDA and CDR2 SQIVND (reference sequence). The DNA of the CDR3 is TGTGCCAGTAGTATTGGCGCAGGCCATGGAAACACCATATATTTT. Encoded protein: CASSIGAGHGNTIYF. The full variable domain, with the rest looked up from reference TRBV19 and TRBJ1-3, is DGGITQSPKYLFRKEGQNVTLSCEQNLNHDAMYWYRQDPGQGLRLIYYSQIVNDFQKGDIAEGYSVSREKKESFPLTVTSAQKNPTAFYLCASSIGAGHGNTIYFGEGSWLTVV.

This clone turned up a few times. The genes are TRBV5-5 and TRBJ2-1, with D perhaps TRBD1 (6 bases). V lost 4 bases and J 8 bases, leaving 22 bases between the germline ends. The CDR3 totals 16 residues. The germline CDR1 and CDR2 sequences are SGHKS and YYEKEE (reference sequence). For the CDR3, the DNA is TGTGCCAGCAGCAATCGGACCCTGGGGGCCGACCATGAGCAGTTCTTC. This translates into CASSNRTLGADHEQFF.